A single sample is the source of the 27 T cell receptor beta chains below, sequenced in a study of cytomegalovirus exposure and HLA in healthy donors. This PCR relied on a set of 60 Vbeta primers and 13 Jbeta primers. Clones were sequenced by immunoSEQ multiplex PCR, and TCRdb holds only the in-frame ones, with some missing. The data show about 110,000 clones, with just under 75% seen just once and about 2.5% held by the top ten. The sequenced sample consisted of PBMCs. The receptors come from a man aged 45-65 years in good health and CMV-seropositive.

The rearrangement uses TRBV19 and TRBJ2-7; TRBD2 agrees at 7 bases. The CDR3 is made up of 15 amino acids. CDR1 is LNHDA, CDR2 SQIVND, per germline (reference sequence). The V and J ends lost 3 bases and 1 base, in that order; junction bases with no gene match: 6. DNA for the CDR3: TGTGCCAGTAGTATGGCTAGCGGTATTTCCTACGAGCAGTACTTC. Its translation is CASSMASGISYEQYF.

The J gene is TRBJ1-5, the V gene TRBV7-3; 8 bases are a match to TRBD1. V was clipped by 6 bases and J by 2 bases; unmatched bases: 0. The CDR3 loop spans 13 amino acids. CDR1 and CDR2 from the germline V gene are SGHTA and FQGTGA. The CDR3 loop is CASRGQGNQPQHF. CDR3 coding DNA: TGTGCCAGCAGGGGACAGGGCAATCAGCCCCAGCATTTT.

V gene TRBV5-4 combines with J gene TRBJ2-3, with TRBD2 identical over 7 bases. The CDR3 has 13 amino acids. With 4 bases clipped from V and 6 bases from J, the junction kept 5 bases outside the gene matches. Germline values: CDR1 SGHNT, CDR2 YYREEE (reference sequence). This chain's CDR3 is CASSRLLADTQYF. The CDR3 DNA is TGTGCCAGCAGCCGATTACTAGCGGATACGCAGTATTTT.

This chain joins TRBV7-2 and TRBJ2-2, with TRBD2 identical over 7 bases. V lost 3 bases and J lost 4; bases outside the gene matches: 2. Germline CDR1 reads SGHTA; CDR2 reads FQGNSA. The CDR3 consists of 14 residues. The CDR3 DNA reads as TGTGCCAGCAGCTTCGGGGGGAGCACCGGGGAGCTGTTTTTT. Translation gives CASSFGGSTGELFF.

This clone has more than one count but fewer than ten. This chain joins TRBV5-1 and TRBJ1-3; tentative D call: TRBD1 (6 bases). Germline assignment: CDR1 SGHRS and CDR2 YFSETQ. The CDR3 runs to 15 residues. V was clipped by 1 base and J by 3 bases, with 11 bases between them. CDR3 region: CASSLRGGYGNTIYF. The CDR3 coding sequence is TGCGCCAGCAGCTTGAGGGGGGGCTATGGAAACACCATATATTTT.

The J gene is TRBJ2-2, the V gene TRBV5-1; 7 nucleotides agree with TRBD1. CDR3 length equals 17 residues. Germline CDR1 and CDR2: SGHRS and YFSETQ. V lost 1 base, J lost 2 bases, and 8 bases stayed unmatched. The CDR3 sequence is CASSLMQGVANTGELFF. In DNA form, the CDR3 reads TGCGCCAGCAGCTTGATGCAGGGGGTGGCCAACACCGGGGAGCTGTTTTTT.

This clone occurred a few times. This sequence joins TRBV7-6 and TRBJ2-1; 12 nucleotides match TRBD2. Germline values: CDR1 SGHVS, CDR2 FNYEAQ. V trimming: 0 bases; J trimming: 7 bases; junction bases outside the gene matches: 7. CDR3 length: 17 amino acids. The CDR3 loop is CASSLADLAGGQNEQFF. CDR3 bases: TGTGCCAGCAGCTTAGCCGATCTAGCGGGGGGGCAGAATGAGCAGTTCTTC.

V and J are TRBV19 and TRBJ2-1; TRBD2 matches at 12 bases. V lost 4 bases to trimming and J lost 4 bases; unmatched junction nucleotides: 8. The germline CDR1 and CDR2 sequences are LNHDA and SQIVND (reference sequence). The CDR3 spans 17 residues. DNA for the CDR3: TGTGCCAGTAGTACAGAAGTAGGACTAGCGGGGTACAATGAGCAGTTCTTC. Encoded protein: CASSTEVGLAGYNEQFF.

This clone was observed a few times. This sequence joins TRBV11-1 and TRBJ2-5; a weak D match, TRBD2 (5 bases). Per germline, CDR1 SGHAT and CDR2 FQDESV (reference sequence). With 5 bases removed from V and 11 bases from J, the gap between germline ends came to 18 bases. The CDR3 runs 13 residues. CDR3 DNA: TGTGCCAGCAGCCCGGGATTTTCGGGAAAGCAGTACTTC. Translated, it gives CASSPGFSGKQYF.

The chain uses TRBV6-6 and TRBJ1-2; D gene unclear. CDR3 length: 13 amino acids. In germline, CDR1 is MNHNY, CDR2 SVGAGI (reference sequence). The V end lost 4 bases, the J end lost 5 bases, and 11 bases lay between the germline ends. CDR3 in DNA: TGTGCCAGCAGTTCCGGACTTGCTTATGGCTACACCTTC. Protein: CASSSGLAYGYTF.

This clone was seen a few times. This chain joins TRBV5-1 and TRBJ1-1; D is possibly TRBD1 (6 bases). The CDR3 has 14 residues. V was trimmed by 4 bases and J by 2 bases, leaving 12 bases between them. CDR1 and CDR2 from the germline V gene are SGHRS and YFSETQ. The DNA of the CDR3 is TGCGCCAGCAGCACCGGGACATACAACACTGAAGCTTTCTTT. Its translation: CASSTGTYNTEAFF.

The chain is built from TRBV4-1 and TRBJ2-6; D is ambiguous. In germline, CDR1 is MGHRA, CDR2 YSYEKL. The CDR3 is 14 amino acids. The V gene lost 1 base and the J gene lost 13 bases, with 14 bases spanning the gap. CDR3 DNA: TGCGCCAGCAGCCAAGTGGGCAGCCTTATTGTCCTGACTTTC. It encodes CASSQVGSLIVLTF.

This CDR3 is CASSEAGETQYF. The CDR3, as DNA: TGTGCCAGTAGTGAGGCGGGAGAGACCCAGTACTTC. The chain uses TRBV19 and TRBJ2-5, with D perhaps matching TRBD2 (5 bases). V was pared by 5 bases and J by 4 bases, with 8 bases between. The CDR3 length is 12 residues. CDR1 is LNHDA and CDR2 is SQIVND in the germline V gene (reference sequence).

This chain links TRBV5-4 with TRBJ1-4; a possible D gene is TRBD1 (6 bases). The germline V gene encodes CDR1 SGHNT and CDR2 YYREEE (reference sequence). Trimming cost V 3 bases and J 5 bases, with 11 bases left between them. This CDR3 contains 14 residues. The CDR3 nucleotides read TGTGCCAGCAGCTCTTTCGGGACAAATGAAAAACTGTTTTTT. This sequence encodes CASSSFGTNEKLFF.

In DNA form, the CDR3 reads TGCGCCAGCAGCTTTGGGGAGCTTTATACAGATACGCAGTATTTT. Protein product: CASSFGELYTDTQYF. The chain carries TRBV5-1 and TRBJ2-3; a weak D match, TRBD2 (5 bases). From germline, CDR1 is SGHRS and CDR2 YFSETQ. The CDR3 is 15 amino acids. Trimming pared 2 bases from V and 3 bases from J, leaving 13 bases between.

This sequence joins TRBV15 and TRBJ1-5; D possibly corresponds to TRBD1 (6 bases). Germline V CDR1 and CDR2: LNHNV, YYDKDF (reference sequence). V lost 4 bases, J lost 2 bases, and 15 bases lay in between. This CDR3 is 16 amino acids long. The CDR3 DNA sequence: TGTGCCACCAGCATAGACAGGTCGTGGGGCAATCAGCCCCAGCATTTT. It is translated as CATSIDRSWGNQPQHF.

The CDR3 DNA is TGCGCCAGCAGCTTGGCGACAGGAGCCTCCTACGAGCAGTACTTC. The encoded protein is CASSLATGASYEQYF. The gene calls are TRBV5-1 and TRBJ2-5; TRBD1 might be the D (6 bases). The J call is uncertain, as TRBJ2-7 better fits the DNA end. The germline CDR1 and CDR2 sequences are SGHRS and YFSETQ. This CDR3 region has 15 residues.

This clone showed up just a few times. V and J are TRBV27 and TRBJ2-7; D is possibly TRBD1 (6 bases). V lost 10 bases to trimming and J lost 5 bases, with 15 bases between them. The length of the CDR3 is 12 residues. Germline V gene lookup returns CDR1 MNHEY and CDR2 SMNVEV (reference sequence). The CDR3 sequence: CAIFLQGNEQYF. The CDR3 region has the DNA TGTGCCATCTTTCTGCAGGGGAACGAGCAGTACTTC.

The CDR3 coding sequence is TGCAGCGTACACGGGACAACGAGCTATGGCTACACCTTC. This encodes CSVHGTTSYGYTF. The chain joins TRBV29-1 to TRBJ1-2; a weak D match, TRBD1 (6 bases). The V end was cut by 6 bases, the J end by 4 bases, with 15 bases between. The CDR3 contains 13 residues. Germline CDR1 SQVTM, CDR2 ANQGSEA.

The gene calls are TRBV5-4 and TRBJ2-7, with a possible D match to TRBD1 (6 bases). CDR1 and CDR2 from the germline V gene are SGHNT and YYREEE (reference sequence). The V end lost 3 bases, the J end lost 3 bases, and 10 bases lay between the germline ends. CDR3 size: 13 residues. This CDR3 reads CASSSGTSYEQYF. In DNA form, the CDR3 reads TGTGCCAGCAGCTCCGGGACAAGCTACGAGCAGTACTTC. Based on the CDR3 plus reference TRBV5-4 and TRBJ2-7, the full variable domain is ETGVTQSPTHLIKTRGQQVTLRCSSQSGHNTVSWYQQALGQGPQFIFQYYREEENGRGNFPPRFSGLQFPNYSSELNVNALELDDSALYLCASSSGTSYEQYFGPGTRLTVT.

The chain recombines TRBV10-1 with TRBJ2-1, with 9 nucleotides matching TRBD1. The CDR3 sequence is 16 residues long. Germline CDR1 reads WNHNN; CDR2 reads SYGVQD (reference sequence). V dropped 3 bases and J dropped 4; count of bases not matched to a gene: 7. The CDR3 DNA follows: TGCGCCAGCAGTGACCCTTCGGGACAGGGTTACAATGAGCAGTTCTTC. It yields the protein CASSDPSGQGYNEQFF.

V and J are TRBV5-1 and TRBJ1-1; D call uncertain. Germline CDR1 and CDR2: SGHRS and YFSETQ. The CDR3 spans 15 residues. Trimming removed 3 bases from V and 2 bases from J, with 14 bases in between. CDR3 nucleotides: TGCGCCAGCAGCTCGGAGGGCCAGCCTAACACTGAAGCTTTCTTT. Its protein product is CASSSEGQPNTEAFF.

This chain joins TRBV27 and TRBJ1-5; D gene unclear. There are 14 residues in the CDR3. Deletions cut 6 bases from V and 0 bases from J, with 9 bases between. Germline CDR1 MNHEY, CDR2 SMNVEV (reference sequence). The CDR3 region is CASRDTYSNQPQHF. The CDR3 region has the DNA TGTGCCAGCAGAGACACATATAGCAATCAGCCCCAGCATTTT.

V usage is TRBV7-9 and J usage is TRBJ2-7, with 10 positions matching TRBD1. Germline CDR1 is SEHNR and CDR2 is FQNEAQ (reference sequence). The V gene end was trimmed by 9 bases and the J gene end by 5 bases; junction bases not matched to a gene: 10. The CDR3 consists of 14 residues. The CDR3 DNA reads as TGTGCCAGTGGGAGGGACAGGGGTTTCGACGAGCAGTACTTC. The encoded protein is CASGRDRGFDEQYF. Full variable domain (outside the CDR3, taken from reference TRBV7-9 and TRBJ2-7): DTGVSQNPRHKITKRGQNVTFRCDPISEHNRLYWYRQTLGQGPEFLTYFQNEAQLEKSRLLSDRFSAERPKGSFSTLEIQRTEQGDSAMYLCASGRDRGFDEQYFGPGTRLTVT.

This clone was found a few times. This CDR3 reads CAISRGFSGGATETQYF. The CDR3 coding sequence is TGTGCCATCAGCAGAGGGTTTAGCGGGGGGGCCACAGAGACCCAGTACTTC. V and J are TRBV10-3 and TRBJ2-5; 11 bases are shared with TRBD2. J gave up 4 bases and V 6 bases, and 13 bases lay outside the gene matches. Germline V CDR1 and CDR2: ENHRY, SYGVKD. The CDR3 has 17 amino acids.

The J gene is TRBJ1-4, the V gene TRBV7-2, with D possibly matching TRBD1 (6 bases). This CDR3 comprises 15 residues. The V and J ends lost 1 base and 6 bases respectively, with 12 bases between them. From germline, CDR1 is SGHTA and CDR2 FQGNSA. CDR3 in DNA: TGTGCCAGCAGCTTAGTTCCAGGGGCTCATGAAAAACTGTTTTTT. This encodes CASSLVPGAHEKLFF.

Only a few counts were recorded for this clone. The chain recombines TRBV9 with TRBJ2-1; 11 positions agree with TRBD2. With V trimmed by 2 bases and J by 5 bases, 6 bases remained unmatched. Germline loops: CDR1 SGDLS, CDR2 YYNGEE. This CDR3 contains 16 residues. DNA of the CDR3: TGTGCCAGCAGCGTGCGGCTAGCGGGGGGTAACAATGAGCAGTTCTTC. Translating gives CASSVRLAGGNNEQFF.